This T cell receptor beta chain originates from a study of T cells in Graves' hyperthyroidism and ophthalmopathy. Study-wide background: Once the initial diagnosis was made, peripheral blood was obtained before any treatment.

RNA transcripts yielded amplified TCR beta CDR3 regions. The HTBI primer set was used in a first-round RT-PCR of the TCR CDR3. TCRdb re-analysed the multiplex PCR reads in MiXCR, keeping a single row per CDR3 protein. The sample shows 450,000 to 650,000 distinct CDR3 sequences, roughly 20% of them seen only once. Germline loops: CDR1 SGHRS, CDR2 YFSETQ. V lost 2 bases to trimming and J lost 6 bases; unmatched junction nucleotides: 4. The CDR3 spans 13 residues. When ophthalmopathy did not progress within 18 months, Graves' hyperthyroidism was considered stable. It was uncontrolled infection, other autoimmune disease, pregnancy or lactation that excluded patients. This clonotype was recorded a few times.

The receptor was derived from a man between 18 and 35 years old with Graves' hyperthyroidism. The sequenced sample consisted of blood. This sequence joins TRBV5-1 and TRBJ1-1; TRBD1 matches 7 bases. The CDR3 sequence is CASSFQGGPEAFF. The CDR3 nucleotides read TGCGCCAGCAGCTTCCAGGGGGGACCTGAAGCTTTCTTT.